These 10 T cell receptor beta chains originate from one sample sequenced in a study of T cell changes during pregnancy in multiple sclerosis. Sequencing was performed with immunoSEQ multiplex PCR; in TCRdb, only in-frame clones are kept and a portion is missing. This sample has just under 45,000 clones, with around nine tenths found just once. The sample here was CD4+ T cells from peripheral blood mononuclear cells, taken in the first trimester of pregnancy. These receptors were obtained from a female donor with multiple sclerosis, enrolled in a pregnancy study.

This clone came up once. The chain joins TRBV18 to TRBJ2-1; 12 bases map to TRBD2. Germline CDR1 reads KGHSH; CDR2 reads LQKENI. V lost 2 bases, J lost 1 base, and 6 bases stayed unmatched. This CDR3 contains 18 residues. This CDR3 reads CASSPGLAGGTSYNEQFF. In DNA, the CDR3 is TGTGCCAGCTCACCAGGGCTAGCGGGAGGGACGTCCTACAATGAGCAGTTCTTC.

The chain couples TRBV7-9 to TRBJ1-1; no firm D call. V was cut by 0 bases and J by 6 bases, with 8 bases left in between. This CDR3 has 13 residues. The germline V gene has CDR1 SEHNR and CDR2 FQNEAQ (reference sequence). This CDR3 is CASSLAHIAEAFF. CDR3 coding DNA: TGTGCCAGCAGCTTAGCCCACATCGCTGAAGCTTTCTTT.

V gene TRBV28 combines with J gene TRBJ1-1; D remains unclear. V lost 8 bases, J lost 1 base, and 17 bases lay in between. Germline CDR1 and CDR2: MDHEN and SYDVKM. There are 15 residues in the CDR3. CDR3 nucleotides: TGTGCCAGCGCCCGACGAGACCGAGGGAACACTGAAGCTTTCTTT. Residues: CASARRDRGNTEAFF.

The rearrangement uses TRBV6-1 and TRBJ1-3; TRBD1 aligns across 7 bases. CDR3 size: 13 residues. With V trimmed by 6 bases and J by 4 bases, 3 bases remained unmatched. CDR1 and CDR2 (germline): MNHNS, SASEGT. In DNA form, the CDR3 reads TGTGCCAGCAGGCCGGGACAGGGAAACACCATATATTTT. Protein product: CASRPGQGNTIYF.

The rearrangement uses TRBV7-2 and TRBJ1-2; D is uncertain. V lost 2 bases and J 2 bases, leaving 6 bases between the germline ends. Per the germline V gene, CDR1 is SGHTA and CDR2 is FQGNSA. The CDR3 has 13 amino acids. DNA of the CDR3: TGTGCCAGCAGCTTAAGCAGGAACTATGGCTACACCTTC. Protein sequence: CASSLSRNYGYTF. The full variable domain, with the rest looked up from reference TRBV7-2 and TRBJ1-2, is GAGVSQSPSNKVTEKGKDVELRCDPISGHTALYWYRQSLGQGLEFLIYFQGNSAPDKSGLPSDRFSAERTGGSVSTLTIQRTQQEDSAVYLCASSLSRNYGYTFGSGTRLTVV.

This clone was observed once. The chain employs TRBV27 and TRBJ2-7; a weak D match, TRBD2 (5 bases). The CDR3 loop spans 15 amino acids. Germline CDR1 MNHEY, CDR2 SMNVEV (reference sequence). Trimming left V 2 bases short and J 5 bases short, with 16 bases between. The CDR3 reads CASSLMRRFGDEQYF. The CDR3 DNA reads TGTGCCAGCAGTTTAATGCGCCGTTTCGGGGACGAGCAGTACTTC.

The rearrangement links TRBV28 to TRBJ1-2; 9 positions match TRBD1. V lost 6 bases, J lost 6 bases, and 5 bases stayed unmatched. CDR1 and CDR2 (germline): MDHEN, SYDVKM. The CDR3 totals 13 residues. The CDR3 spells CASSTDRGHGYTF. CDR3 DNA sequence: TGTGCCAGCAGCACGGACAGGGGCCATGGCTACACCTTC.

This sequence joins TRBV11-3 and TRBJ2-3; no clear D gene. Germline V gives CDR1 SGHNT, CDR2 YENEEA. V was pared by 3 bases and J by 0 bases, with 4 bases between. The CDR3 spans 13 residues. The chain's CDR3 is CASSFFSTDTQYF. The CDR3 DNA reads TGTGCCAGCAGCTTCTTCAGCACAGATACGCAGTATTTT.

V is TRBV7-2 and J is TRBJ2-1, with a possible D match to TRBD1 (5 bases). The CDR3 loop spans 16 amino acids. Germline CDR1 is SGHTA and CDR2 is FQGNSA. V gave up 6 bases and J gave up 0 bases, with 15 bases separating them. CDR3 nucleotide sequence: TGTGCCAGCAGTCCGAGCAGGGCGAGCTCCTACAATGAGCAGTTCTTC. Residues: CASSPSRASSYNEQFF. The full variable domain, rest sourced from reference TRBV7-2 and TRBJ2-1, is GAGVSQSPSNKVTEKGKDVELRCDPISGHTALYWYRQSLGQGLEFLIYFQGNSAPDKSGLPSDRFSAERTGGSVSTLTIQRTQQEDSAVYLCASSPSRASSYNEQFFGPGTRLTVL.

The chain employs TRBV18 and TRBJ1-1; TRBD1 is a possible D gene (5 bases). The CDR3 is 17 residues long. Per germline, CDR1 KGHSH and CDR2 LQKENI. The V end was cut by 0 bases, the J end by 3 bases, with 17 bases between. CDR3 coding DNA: TGTGCCAGCTCACCACCGGTCGGCTTGGGGCTATACACTGAAGCTTTCTTT. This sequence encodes CASSPPVGLGLYTEAFF.